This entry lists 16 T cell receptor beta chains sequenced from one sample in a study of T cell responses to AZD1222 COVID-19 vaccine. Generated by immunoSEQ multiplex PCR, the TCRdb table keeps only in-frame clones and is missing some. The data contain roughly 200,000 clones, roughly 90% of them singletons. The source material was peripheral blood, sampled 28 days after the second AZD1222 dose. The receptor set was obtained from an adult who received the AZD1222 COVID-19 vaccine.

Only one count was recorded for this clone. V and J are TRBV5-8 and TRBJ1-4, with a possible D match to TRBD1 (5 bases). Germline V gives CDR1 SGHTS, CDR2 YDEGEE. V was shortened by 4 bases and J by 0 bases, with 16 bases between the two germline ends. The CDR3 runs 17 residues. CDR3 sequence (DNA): TGTGCCAGCAGCGCCGGGGCTCTACTTGCAACTAATGAAAAACTGTTTTTT. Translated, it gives CASSAGALLATNEKLFF.

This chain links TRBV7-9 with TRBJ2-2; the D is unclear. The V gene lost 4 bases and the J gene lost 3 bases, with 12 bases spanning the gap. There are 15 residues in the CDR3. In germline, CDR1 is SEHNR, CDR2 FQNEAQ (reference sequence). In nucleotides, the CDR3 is TGTGCCAGCAGCTCAGGAAGTCCGGACACCGGGGAGCTGTTTTTT. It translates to CASSSGSPDTGELFF.

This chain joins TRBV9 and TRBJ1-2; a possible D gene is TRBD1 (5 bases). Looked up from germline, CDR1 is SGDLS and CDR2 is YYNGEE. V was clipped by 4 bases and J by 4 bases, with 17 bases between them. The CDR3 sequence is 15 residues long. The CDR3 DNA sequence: TGTGCCAGCAGCCCCGACGGGGCAGCAGTCTATGGCTACACCTTC. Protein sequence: CASSPDGAAVYGYTF. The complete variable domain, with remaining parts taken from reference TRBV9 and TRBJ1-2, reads DSGVTQTPKHLITATGQRVTLRCSPRSGDLSVYWYQQSLDQGLQFLIQYYNGEERAKGNILERFSAQQFPDLHSELNLSSLELGDSALYFCASSPDGAAVYGYTFGSGTRLTVV.

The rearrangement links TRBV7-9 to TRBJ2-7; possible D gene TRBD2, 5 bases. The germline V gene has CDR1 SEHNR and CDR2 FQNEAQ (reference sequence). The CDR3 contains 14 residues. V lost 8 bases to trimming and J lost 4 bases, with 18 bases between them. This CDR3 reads CASSARGSPYEQYF. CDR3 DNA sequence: TGTGCCAGCTCTGCCCGAGGGTCTCCTTACGAGCAGTACTTC.

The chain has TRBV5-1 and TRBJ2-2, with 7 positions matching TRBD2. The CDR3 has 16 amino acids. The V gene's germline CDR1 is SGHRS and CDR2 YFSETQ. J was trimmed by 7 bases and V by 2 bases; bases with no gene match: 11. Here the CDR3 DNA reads TGCGCCAGCAGCTTTTTAGCGGGCTGGAATTTCGGGGAGCTGTTTTTT. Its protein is CASSFLAGWNFGELFF. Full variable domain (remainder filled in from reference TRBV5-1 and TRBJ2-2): KAGVTQTPRYLIKTRGQQVTLSCSPISGHRSVSWYQQTPGQGLQFLFEYFSETQRNKGNFPGRFSGRQFSNSRSEMNVSTLELGDSALYLCASSFLAGWNFGELFFGEGSRLTVL.

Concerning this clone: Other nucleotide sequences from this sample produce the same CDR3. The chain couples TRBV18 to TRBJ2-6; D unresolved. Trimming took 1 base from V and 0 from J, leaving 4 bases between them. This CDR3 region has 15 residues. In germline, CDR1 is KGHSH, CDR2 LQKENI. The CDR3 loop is CASSPQSSGANVLTF. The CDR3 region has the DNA TGTGCCAGCTCACCACAAAGCTCTGGGGCCAACGTCCTGACTTTC.

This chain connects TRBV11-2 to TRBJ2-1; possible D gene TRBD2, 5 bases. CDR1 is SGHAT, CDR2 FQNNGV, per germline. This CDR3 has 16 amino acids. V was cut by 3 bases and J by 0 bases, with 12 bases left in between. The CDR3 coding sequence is TGTGCCAGCAGCTTCACCCAGCGGAGCTCCTACAATGAGCAGTTCTTC. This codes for CASSFTQRSSYNEQFF.

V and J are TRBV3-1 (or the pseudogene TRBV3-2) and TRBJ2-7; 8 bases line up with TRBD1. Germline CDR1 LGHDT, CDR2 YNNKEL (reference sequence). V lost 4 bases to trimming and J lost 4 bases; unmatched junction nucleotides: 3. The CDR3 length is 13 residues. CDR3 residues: CASSPGDRYEQYF. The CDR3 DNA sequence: TGTGCCAGCAGCCCAGGGGACAGGTACGAGCAGTACTTC.

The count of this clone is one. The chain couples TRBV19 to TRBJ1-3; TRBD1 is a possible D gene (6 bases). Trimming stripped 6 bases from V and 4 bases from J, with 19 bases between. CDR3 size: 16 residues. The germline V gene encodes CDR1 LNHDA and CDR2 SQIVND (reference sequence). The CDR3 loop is CASSLQGSSTGNTIYF. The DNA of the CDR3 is TGTGCCAGTAGCCTACAGGGTTCTTCCACCGGAAACACCATATATTTT. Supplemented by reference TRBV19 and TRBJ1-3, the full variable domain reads DGGITQSPKYLFRKEGQNVTLSCEQNLNHDAMYWYRQDPGQGLRLIYYSQIVNDFQKGDIAEGYSVSREKKESFPLTVTSAQKNPTAFYLCASSLQGSSTGNTIYFGEGSWLTVV.

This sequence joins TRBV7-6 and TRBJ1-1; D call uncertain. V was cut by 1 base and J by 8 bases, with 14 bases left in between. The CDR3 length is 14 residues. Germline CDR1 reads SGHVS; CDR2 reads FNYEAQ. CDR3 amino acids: CASSLGMGIREAFF. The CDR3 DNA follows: TGTGCCAGCAGCTTAGGTATGGGGATACGGGAAGCTTTCTTT. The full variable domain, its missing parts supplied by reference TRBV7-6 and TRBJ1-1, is GAGVSQSPRYKVTKRGQDVALRCDPISGHVSLYWYRQALGQGPEFLTYFNYEAQQDKSGLPNDRFSAERPEGSISTLTIQRTEQRDSAMYRCASSLGMGIREAFFGQGTRLTVV.

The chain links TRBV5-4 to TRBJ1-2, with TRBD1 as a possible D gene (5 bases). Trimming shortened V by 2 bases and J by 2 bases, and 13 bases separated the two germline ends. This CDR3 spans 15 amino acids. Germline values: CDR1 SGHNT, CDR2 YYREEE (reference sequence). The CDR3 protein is CASSFSGTFNYGYTF. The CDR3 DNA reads TGTGCCAGCAGCTTTTCCGGGACGTTCAACTATGGCTACACCTTC. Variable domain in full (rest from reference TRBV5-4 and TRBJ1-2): ETGVTQSPTHLIKTRGQQVTLRCSSQSGHNTVSWYQQALGQGPQFIFQYYREEENGRGNFPPRFSGLQFPNYSSELNVNALELDDSALYLCASSFSGTFNYGYTFGSGTRLTVV.

The CDR3: CASSASRYQETQYF. The CDR3 coding sequence is TGTGCCAGCTCAGCAAGCAGGTACCAAGAGACCCAGTACTTC. This chain joins TRBV18 and TRBJ2-5; D not certain. CDR1 and CDR2 from the germline V gene are KGHSH and LQKENI. The V end was cut by 5 bases, the J end by 0 bases, with 10 bases between. CDR3 length equals 14 residues.

CDR3 region: CASSPQRGPSSYNEQFF. DNA for the CDR3: TGTGCCAGCAGCCCACAGCGGGGTCCTAGCTCCTACAATGAGCAGTTCTTC. V usage is TRBV3-1 (or the pseudogene TRBV3-2) and J usage is TRBJ2-1; TRBD2 matches at 7 bases. CDR1 LGHDT and CDR2 YNNKEL come from the germline V gene (reference sequence). J was trimmed by 0 bases and V by 4 bases; bases with no gene match: 9. The CDR3 contains 17 residues.

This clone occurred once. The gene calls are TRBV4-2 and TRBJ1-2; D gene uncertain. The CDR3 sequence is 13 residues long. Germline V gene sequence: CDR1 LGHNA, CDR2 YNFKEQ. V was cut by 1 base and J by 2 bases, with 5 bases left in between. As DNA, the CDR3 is TGTGCCAGCAGCCAAGTAGGGAACTATGGCTACACCTTC. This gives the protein CASSQVGNYGYTF.

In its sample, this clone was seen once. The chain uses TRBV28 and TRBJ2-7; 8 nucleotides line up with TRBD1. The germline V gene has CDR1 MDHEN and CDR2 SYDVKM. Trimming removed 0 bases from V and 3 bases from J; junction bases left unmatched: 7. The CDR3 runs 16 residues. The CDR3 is CASSLWARTGFYEQYF. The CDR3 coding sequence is TGTGCCAGCAGTTTATGGGCTAGGACAGGGTTCTACGAGCAGTACTTC.

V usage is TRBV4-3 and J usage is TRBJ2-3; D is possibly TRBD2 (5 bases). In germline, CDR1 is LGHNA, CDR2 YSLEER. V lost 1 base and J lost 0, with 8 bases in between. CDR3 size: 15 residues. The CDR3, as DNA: TGCGCCAGCAGCCAAGTGTGGACTAGCACAGATACGCAGTATTTT. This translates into CASSQVWTSTDTQYF.